This entry concerns a single T cell receptor (beta chain). This record belongs to a study of blood T cell repertoires in COVID-19. Study as a whole: Donors in the United States, Italy and Spain gave samples during acute or convalescent COVID-19.

Using immunoSEQ multiplex PCR, the repertoire was profiled, and TCRdb retains in-frame clones only, with some absent. The sample yields about 100,000 clones, roughly nine tenths seen once. Per germline, CDR1 ENHRY and CDR2 SYGVKD. V lost 6 bases to trimming and J lost 7 bases, with 15 bases between them. The CDR3 is made up of 13 amino acids. The V and J genes are TRBV10-3 and TRBJ1-2; D is perhaps TRBD1 (5 bases). This receptor was taken from a man aged 40-49 years with active or convalescent COVID-19. The sample was peripheral blood. The CDR3 spells CAIRSRDTGGYTF. Here the CDR3 DNA reads TGTGCCATCAGATCCCGAGACACAGGTGGCTACACCTTC.